This T cell receptor beta chain was profiled in a study of blood T cell repertoires in COVID-19. Trimming took off 1 base at V and 4 bases at J, with 10 bases between the two ends. Germline V gives CDR1 SGHTA, CDR2 FQGNSA. This CDR3 comprises 14 residues. Sequencing was performed with immunoSEQ multiplex PCR; in TCRdb, only in-frame clones are kept and a portion is missing. The profile shows just over 150,000 clones, roughly 82% of them singletons. The receptor's source is a woman aged 40 to 50 with COVID-19, enrolled during active disease. V gene TRBV7-2 combines with J gene TRBJ2-5, with TRBD1 as a possible D gene (6 bases). Sequenced input: peripheral blood. The CDR3 spells CASSLVYRAETQYF. The CDR3 region has the DNA TGTGCCAGCAGCTTAGTTTACAGGGCAGAGACCCAGTACTTC.